This TCR beta chain was found in a study of beta chain features in type 1 diabetes. In germline, CDR1 is MDHEN, CDR2 SYDVKM. The CDR3 consists of 14 residues. Deletions cut 10 bases from V and 0 bases from J, with 14 bases between. The investigators reverse transcribed all of the isolated RNA, so they sequenced expressed TCRB transcripts. Clones were sequenced by immunoSEQ multiplex PCR, and TCRdb holds only the in-frame ones, with some missing. The top ten hold around 0.02% of the sample, which has 900,000 or so clones, roughly 15% seen once. This chain links TRBV28 with TRBJ2-3; D call uncertain. The source of this sequence is a woman younger than 35 in good health. Source material: naive CD4+ T cells from blood. CDR3 nucleotide sequence: TGTGCCACCAAGAAGACCGGGAGCACAGATACGCAGTATTTT. Encoded protein: CATKKTGSTDTQYF.